This TCR beta chain was retrieved from a study of T cells in Graves' hyperthyroidism and ophthalmopathy. Hyperthyroidism, newly diagnosed and lasting under 2 months, affected patients aged 18 to 65. This clonotype was seen ten or more times. Its antigen is unknown. Study-level points and caveats: The model foresaw ophthalmopathy a median approximately 6.3 months prior to onset. The blood repertoire included most of the expanded thyroid clonotypes above 0.001.

It was RNA transcripts that yielded the amplified TCR beta CDR3 regions. The TCR CDR3 was amplified in a first-round RT-PCR using the HTBI primer set. Each CDR3 protein is one row after TCRdb ran MiXCR on the multiplex PCR reads. The repertoire holds about 840,000 distinct CDR3 sequences, with 35% to 40% as singletons. Germline-derived CDR1 and CDR2 are ENHRY and SYGVKD. Trimming cost V 6 bases and J 2 bases; bases outside gene matches: 12. The length of the CDR3 is 18 residues. Material: blood. This chain connects TRBV10-3 to TRBJ2-2, with 10 bases fitting TRBD2. The origin of this receptor is a young man with Graves' hyperthyroidism. The CDR3 DNA is TGTGCCATCAGGGTCGAGCGGGAGGGCCACGAAAACACCGGGGAGCTGTTTTTT. It encodes CAIRVEREGHENTGELFF.